These T cell receptor beta chains were read from a single sample in a study of T-cell memory formation after mild COVID-19. TCRdb ran MiXCR on the 5' RACE reads and lists one entry per CDR3 protein. The data show 40,000 to 60,000 distinct CDR3 sequences, approximately 9% seen once. The sample consisted of PBMCs or a T cell subset sorted from them (not recorded which). The origin of the receptors is an adult woman who had mild COVID-19 (a few samples of this study predate the infection). Cell type and time point are not known. The CDR3 runs from the conserved cysteine through the conserved F or W. Each record gives: V gene, D gene, clone size, J gene, CDR3 protein, CDR3 DNA. A D gene is named only where the DNA matches it firmly. Expanded clones are given a class, and other clones once, few, many or no size at all.

v_gene: TRBV4-2
d_gene: NA
abundance: few
j_gene: TRBJ1-1
CDR3aa: CASSFLAAFEAFF
CDR3nt: TGTGCCAGCAGCTTCTTGGCCGCTTTTGAAGCTTTCTTT

v_gene: TRBV20-1
d_gene: TRBD1
abundance: NA
j_gene: TRBJ1-1
CDR3aa: CSARTGGLTEAFF
CDR3nt: TGCAGTGCTCGGACAGGGGGCTTGACTGAAGCTTTCTTT

v_gene: TRBV7-2
d_gene: NA
abundance: NA
j_gene: TRBJ2-4
CDR3aa: CASSPEVAKNIQYF
CDR3nt: TGTGCCAGCAGCCCAGAGGTAGCCAAAAACATTCAGTACTTC

v_gene: TRBV5-5
d_gene: NA
abundance: many
j_gene: TRBJ2-3
CDR3aa: CASSLEVRDTQYF
CDR3nt: TGTGCCAGCAGCTTGGAGGTCAGGGATACGCAGTATTTT

v_gene: TRBV4-1
d_gene: NA
abundance: NA
j_gene: TRBJ2-5
CDR3aa: CASSQDGLAQETQYF
CDR3nt: TGCGCCAGCAGCCAAGATGGGCTAGCTCAGGAGACCCAGTACTTC

v_gene: TRBV6-5
d_gene: NA
abundance: medium-sized
j_gene: TRBJ1-1
CDR3aa: CASSYGRNTEAFF
CDR3nt: TGTGCCAGCAGTTACGGTAGGAACACTGAAGCTTTCTTT

v_gene: TRBV25-1
d_gene: NA
abundance: many
j_gene: TRBJ2-6
CDR3aa: CASSTAYSGANVLTF
CDR3nt: TGTGCCAGCAGCACAGCGTACTCTGGGGCCAACGTCCTGACTTTC

v_gene: TRBV6-5
d_gene: NA
abundance: NA
j_gene: TRBJ1-6
CDR3aa: CASRARADNSPLHF
CDR3nt: TGTGCCAGCAGGGCGAGGGCGGATAATTCACCCCTCCACTTT

v_gene: TRBV18
d_gene: TRBD1
abundance: few
j_gene: TRBJ2-7
CDR3aa: CASSPPRTGISYEQYF
CDR3nt: TGTGCCAGCTCACCACCCCGGACAGGGATCTCCTACGAGCAGTACTTC

v_gene: TRBV6-5
d_gene: NA
abundance: few
j_gene: TRBJ2-5
CDR3aa: CASSYSIGRETQYF
CDR3nt: TGTGCCAGCAGTTACTCAATCGGTCGAGAGACCCAGTACTTC

v_gene: TRBV4-2
d_gene: TRBD1
abundance: few
j_gene: TRBJ1-1
CDR3aa: CASSPRDRLNTEAFF
CDR3nt: TGTGCCAGCAGCCCCCGGGACAGGCTTAACACTGAAGCTTTCTTT

v_gene: TRBV5-1
d_gene: TRBD1
abundance: NA
j_gene: TRBJ1-2
CDR3aa: CASSRLYGQDGYTF
CDR3nt: TGCGCCAGCAGCAGACTATACGGACAGGATGGCTACACCTTC

v_gene: TRBV12-3/TRBV12-4
d_gene: NA
abundance: few
j_gene: TRBJ2-7
CDR3aa: CASSMGPYEQYF
CDR3nt: TGTGCCAGCAGTATGGGACCCTACGAGCAGTACTTC

v_gene: TRBV5-1
d_gene: TRBD1
abundance: many
j_gene: TRBJ2-1
CDR3aa: CASSLEGARYNEQFF
CDR3nt: TGCGCCAGCAGCTTGGAGGGGGCCCGCTACAATGAGCAGTTCTTC

v_gene: TRBV4-2
d_gene: TRBD2
abundance: NA
j_gene: TRBJ2-3
CDR3aa: CASSLTSGEDRDTQYF
CDR3nt: TGTGCCAGCAGCCTTACTAGCGGGGAAGATAGAGATACGCAGTATTTT

v_gene: TRBV20-1
d_gene: NA
abundance: many
j_gene: TRBJ2-2
CDR3aa: CSAADYHRELFF
CDR3nt: TGCAGTGCCGCTGACTACCACCGGGAGCTGTTTTTT

v_gene: TRBV24-1
d_gene: TRBD1
abundance: NA
j_gene: TRBJ2-7
CDR3aa: CATGDRATGEQYF
CDR3nt: TGTGCCACTGGGGACAGGGCCACCGGAGAGCAGTACTTC